Below, 23 T cell receptor beta chains from the same sample are listed, as sequenced in a study of control samples from healthy donors and cancer patients. Generated by immunoSEQ multiplex PCR, the TCRdb table keeps only in-frame clones and is missing some. The table includes 95,000 to 150,000 clones, about nine tenths detected once. The sequenced sample was blood. These receptors originate from a woman younger than 35 in good health.

This clone has just one count. Here the CDR3 DNA reads TGTGCCAGCAGCCTCGGACAGGGGCCTAACTATGGCTACACCTTC. Translated, it gives CASSLGQGPNYGYTF. The chain uses TRBV7-2 and TRBJ1-2; 9 bases map to TRBD1. The CDR3 has 15 residues. CDR1 and CDR2 from the germline V gene are SGHTA and FQGNSA. V lost 5 bases to trimming and J lost 0 bases; unmatched junction nucleotides: 4.

The chain is built from TRBV27 and TRBJ1-2, with D uncertain. Germline assignment: CDR1 MNHEY and CDR2 SMNVEV (reference sequence). Trimming removed 2 bases at V and 8 bases at J, with 9 bases between. This CDR3 contains 12 residues. The CDR3 sequence: CASSLEVEGYTF. The CDR3, as DNA: TGTGCCAGCAGTTTAGAGGTTGAAGGCTACACCTTC.

The J gene is TRBJ2-3, the V gene TRBV28; no clear D. Trimming took off 6 bases at V and 2 bases at J, with 9 bases between the two ends. CDR3 length equals 13 residues. CDR1 and CDR2 from the germline V gene are MDHEN and SYDVKM. CDR3 region: CASSPNPTDTQYF. DNA for the CDR3: TGTGCCAGCAGCCCGAACCCCACAGATACGCAGTATTTT.

The table lists this clone with a count of one. The DNA for the CDR3 is TGCAGCGTTGGAGAGGGGGCCTTAAACATTCAGTACTTC. This sequence encodes CSVGEGALNIQYF. The genes are TRBV29-1 and TRBJ2-4; 7 positions match TRBD1. Trimming cost V 4 bases and J 6 bases; bases outside gene matches: 6. The CDR3 loop spans 13 amino acids. Per the germline V gene, CDR1 is SQVTM and CDR2 is ANQGSEA.

The rearrangement links TRBV7-2 to TRBJ2-1; TRBD2 agrees at 8 bases. CDR1 SGHTA and CDR2 FQGNSA come from the germline V gene. V lost 0 bases and J lost 10; bases outside the gene matches: 17. The CDR3 consists of 18 residues. CDR3 protein: CASSLARGRGGRVGEQFF. The CDR3 DNA sequence: TGTGCCAGCAGCTTAGCGAGGGGACGGGGGGGCCGAGTAGGGGAGCAGTTCTTC.

The chain is built from TRBV7-9 and TRBJ1-5; TRBD1 aligns across 7 bases. This CDR3 comprises 16 residues. CDR1 and CDR2 (germline): SEHNR, FQNEAQ (reference sequence). The V gene end was trimmed by 5 bases and the J gene end by 2 bases; junction bases not matched to a gene: 9. CDR3 coding DNA: TGTGCCAGCAGCGCCTCCAACGACAGGGGCAATCAGCCCCAGCATTTT. This translates into CASSASNDRGNQPQHF.

This clone has a handful of counts. The chain uses TRBV7-2 and TRBJ2-5, with 8 bases fitting TRBD1. After removal of 4 bases from V and 5 bases from J, the junction contained 6 bases not matched to a gene. The CDR3 loop spans 14 amino acids. Germline V gene sequence: CDR1 SGHTA, CDR2 FQGNSA. The CDR3 reads CASSYRGKLETQYF. In DNA, the CDR3 is TGTGCCAGCAGCTACAGGGGGAAGTTGGAGACCCAGTACTTC.

This chain links TRBV5-6 with TRBJ1-1; possibly TRBD1 for D (5 bases). Trimming shortened V by 2 bases and J by 8 bases, and 13 bases separated the two germline ends. Germline loops: CDR1 SGHDT, CDR2 YYEEEE. This CDR3 is built from 13 residues. In DNA form, the CDR3 reads TGTGCCAGCAGCTTTGGTAGGGACGGCGAAGCTTTCTTT. Residues: CASSFGRDGEAFF.

The rearrangement uses TRBV6-5 and TRBJ1-6; TRBD1 is a possible D gene (6 bases). Germline V gene lookup returns CDR1 MNHEY and CDR2 SVGAGI. This CDR3 spans 12 amino acids. The V end was cut by 6 bases, the J end by 10 bases, with 10 bases between. CDR3 DNA sequence: TGTGCCAGCAGGCTGACAGGATCACCCCTCCACTTT. This gives the protein CASRLTGSPLHF.

The CDR3 reads CASSTRRGGTEAFF. CDR3 bases: TGTGCCAGCAGCACCCGTCGGGGGGGCACTGAAGCTTTCTTT. This chain joins TRBV11-2 and TRBJ1-1; weak D call: TRBD1 (5 bases). Trimming stripped 5 bases from V and 4 bases from J, with 14 bases between. CDR3 length equals 14 residues. Germline V gene lookup returns CDR1 SGHAT and CDR2 FQNNGV.

This chain uses TRBV5-4 with TRBJ2-3, with D possibly TRBD1 on 6 matching bases. The ends were cut back, 0 bases at V and 3 bases at J, with 17 bases in the middle. Germline-derived CDR1 and CDR2 are SGHNT and YYREEE (reference sequence). The length of the CDR3 is 17 residues. This CDR3 reads CASSLVGGTRWTDTQYF. CDR3 nucleotide sequence: TGTGCCAGCAGCTTGGTAGGGGGTACCAGGTGGACAGATACGCAGTATTTT. The complete variable domain, with remaining parts taken from reference TRBV5-4 and TRBJ2-3, reads ETGVTQSPTHLIKTRGQQVTLRCSSQSGHNTVSWYQQALGQGPQFIFQYYREEENGRGNFPPRFSGLQFPNYSSELNVNALELDDSALYLCASSLVGGTRWTDTQYFGPGTRLTVL.

The chain links TRBV2 to TRBJ2-7, with D perhaps matching TRBD2 (6 bases). Germline V gene data show CDR1 as SNHLY and CDR2 as FYNNEI. The V end was cut by 5 bases, the J end by 5 bases, with 16 bases between. This CDR3 is built from 14 residues. CDR3 residues: CASSIGGKSHEQYF. As DNA, the CDR3 is TGTGCCAGCAGTATCGGAGGGAAGTCCCACGAGCAGTACTTC.

The J gene is TRBJ2-1, the V gene TRBV7-2; D is undetermined. The germline CDR1 and CDR2 sequences are SGHTA and FQGNSA. Trimming stripped 4 bases from V and 6 bases from J, with 13 bases between. The CDR3 is 14 amino acids. CDR3 sequence: CASSSAPYGNEQFF. CDR3 DNA: TGTGCCAGCAGCTCTGCACCATACGGCAATGAGCAGTTCTTC.

The CDR3 protein is CASSWGLAESYNEQFF. CDR3 nucleotides: TGCGCCAGCAGCTGGGGACTAGCGGAAAGCTACAATGAGCAGTTCTTC. The rearrangement links TRBV5-1 to TRBJ2-1; TRBD2 agrees at 11 bases. Germline assignment: CDR1 SGHRS and CDR2 YFSETQ. The CDR3 totals 16 residues. V lost 3 bases to trimming and J lost 3 bases; unmatched junction nucleotides: 5.

The chain combines TRBV7-2 with TRBJ2-7; 8 bases map to TRBD2. V gave up 5 bases and J gave up 7 bases; unmatched junction bases: 13. Germline CDR1 reads SGHTA; CDR2 reads FQGNSA. The CDR3 loop spans 15 amino acids. The CDR3 nucleotides read TGTGCCAGCAGCCCCGGAGTAGCGGGGCCTTTAGAGCAGTACTTC. Translation: CASSPGVAGPLEQYF.

This clone appeared a few times. This chain joins TRBV4-1 and TRBJ1-5; no firm D call. V lost 2 bases and J lost 7, with 12 bases in between. There are 14 residues in the CDR3. Germline values: CDR1 MGHRA, CDR2 YSYEKL. CDR3 DNA: TGCGCCAGCAGCCAACCACAAGAAATGCAGCCCCAGCATTTT. As protein: CASSQPQEMQPQHF.

For this clone: The same CDR3 also results from other DNA sequences found in this sample. The gene calls are TRBV7-2 and TRBJ2-7, with 9 bases identical to TRBD2. Germline V gives CDR1 SGHTA, CDR2 FQGNSA. The CDR3 spans 14 residues. Trimming took 5 bases from V and 0 from J; bases not matched to a gene: 2. CDR3 sequence reads: CASSPTSGSYEQYF. The CDR3 DNA follows: TGTGCCAGCAGCCCGACTAGCGGCTCCTACGAGCAGTACTTC.

V is TRBV5-1 and J is TRBJ2-5; TRBD1 matches at 11 bases. The V and J ends lost 4 bases and 2 bases, in that order; junction bases with no gene match: 13. CDR3 length: 18 amino acids. CDR1 and CDR2 from the germline V gene are SGHRS and YFSETQ. The CDR3 DNA sequence: TGCGCCAGCAGCCGAACCGGGACAGGGGGTTTGGGGCAAGAGACCCAGTACTTC. It specifies CASSRTGTGGLGQETQYF.

V and J are TRBV7-9 and TRBJ2-5; 8 bases agree with TRBD1. This CDR3 contains 13 residues. With 2 bases clipped from V and 5 bases from J, the junction kept 1 base outside the gene matches. Germline CDR1 SEHNR, CDR2 FQNEAQ (reference sequence). The CDR3 nucleotides are TGTGCCAGCAGCTTACCAGGGGGCGAGACCCAGTACTTC. Translating gives CASSLPGGETQYF.

The chain employs TRBV30 and TRBJ1-4; D not certain. V dropped 2 bases and J dropped 4 bases, with 5 bases sitting between them. Germline V lookup: CDR1 GTSNPN, CDR2 SVGIG (reference sequence). The CDR3 has 12 residues. Here the CDR3 reads CAWSPSNEKLFF. CDR3 sequence (DNA): TGTGCCTGGAGTCCCAGTAATGAAAAACTGTTTTTT.

The chain employs TRBV7-9 and TRBJ1-1, with a tentative D call TRBD1 (6 bases). The germline V gene has CDR1 SEHNR and CDR2 FQNEAQ (reference sequence). V was cut by 1 base and J by 7 bases, with 10 bases left in between. The CDR3 is 13 residues long. CDR3 region: CASSLEARGEAFF. The CDR3 DNA sequence: TGTGCCAGCAGCTTAGAGGCCAGGGGTGAAGCTTTCTTT.

The chain combines TRBV7-9 with TRBJ2-2; maybe TRBD2 (6 bases). Germline assignment: CDR1 SEHNR and CDR2 FQNEAQ (reference sequence). The CDR3 is 13 residues long. With 5 bases removed from V and 6 bases from J, the gap between germline ends came to 10 bases. The CDR3 reads CASSLSGPGELFF. For the CDR3, the DNA is TGTGCCAGCAGCCTTAGCGGCCCCGGGGAGCTGTTTTTT.

This chain joins TRBV30 and TRBJ1-1; D gene unclear. Looked up from germline, CDR1 is GTSNPN and CDR2 is SVGIG (reference sequence). V was trimmed by 4 bases and J by 6 bases, leaving 21 bases between them. The CDR3 contains 15 residues. The CDR3 DNA follows: TGTGCCTGGAACGGGCGGGCAGGAAGAAGGGCTGAAGCTTTCTTT. It translates to CAWNGRAGRRAEAFF.